The clone carrying this T cell receptor (beta chain) has just one count. Time point given: persistent/refractory GD, antithyroid drugs over 5 years with positive TRAb. RNA extracted from PBMCs served as the sequencing template. The sample originates from a study of regulatory T cells in long-lasting Graves disease. The V gene's germline CDR1 is GTSNPN and CDR2 SVGIG (reference sequence). Trimming stripped 4 bases from V and 4 bases from J, with 25 bases between. This CDR3 has 18 residues. TCR beta libraries were built with iRepertoire HTBI primers and Arm-PCR of CDR3 regions. TCRdb redid the calling of the multiplex PCR reads with MiXCR, one entry per CDR3 protein. The table shows 600,000 to 850,000 distinct CDR3 sequences, with about 32% occurring only once.

This chain joins TRBV30 and TRBJ1-4; D may be TRBD1 (5 bases). The origin of this receptor is a female donor with Graves disease. This sample comprised peripheral blood mononuclear cells (PBMCs), obtained when the disease was refractory, from a patient treated with antithyroid drugs. CDR3 region: CAWKPPGTFLHRNEKLFF. CDR3 in DNA: TGTGCCTGGAAGCCCCCAGGGACCTTCTTACACCGTAATGAAAAACTGTTTTTT.